The 24 T cell receptor beta chains reported below all come from one sample, sequenced in a study of shared clonotypes between healthy human individuals. Assay: immunoSEQ multiplex PCR; the TCRdb copy retains only in-frame clones and omits some. The sample contains fewer than 1.4 million clones, 75% to 85% of which appear only once. Material: memory CD4+ T cells from PBMCs. Documented subset: CD45RA-negative fraction. The receptors shown here come from a man in his late teens or twenties in good health. Some clones in this sample may be carry-over from other donors' samples.

This clone was detected a few times. J is TRBJ1-2 and V is TRBV30, with no clear D. The CDR3 spans 14 residues. Trimming cost V 2 bases and J 2 bases, with 12 bases left between them. The germline V gene encodes CDR1 GTSNPN and CDR2 SVGIG (reference sequence). The CDR3 sequence is CAWSLRGPNYGYTF. CDR3 DNA: TGTGCCTGGAGTCTAAGAGGCCCCAACTATGGCTACACCTTC. The full variable domain, completed using reference TRBV30 and TRBJ1-2, is SQTIHQWPATLVQPVGSPLSLECTVEGTSNPNLYWYRQAAGRGLQLLFYSVGIGQISSEVPQNLSASRPQDRQFILSSKKLLLSDSGFYLCAWSLRGPNYGYTFGSGTRLTVV.

Concerning this clone itself: Within the sample, other DNA sequences also encode this same CDR3. This chain joins TRBV6-5 and TRBJ1-2; the match to TRBD1 covers 7 bases. CDR1 MNHEY and CDR2 SVGAGI come from the germline V gene. Trimming removed 6 bases from V and 1 base from J; junction bases left unmatched: 2. The CDR3 covers 13 residues. Written as DNA, the CDR3 is TGTGCCAGCAGACGGGACAGTAACTATGGCTACACCTTC. As protein: CASRRDSNYGYTF.

The rearrangement links TRBV11-2 to TRBJ2-1; maybe TRBD2 (6 bases). CDR3 size: 15 residues. CDR1 is SGHAT, CDR2 FQNNGV, per germline. V was pared by 3 bases and J by 8 bases, with 17 bases between. CDR3 in amino acids: CASSFTRGIVDEQFF. As DNA, the CDR3 is TGTGCCAGCAGCTTCACTCGGGGGATCGTTGATGAGCAGTTCTTC.

This sequence joins TRBV18 and TRBJ2-7; D gene ambiguous. Trimming cost V 0 bases and J 2 bases, with 8 bases left between them. CDR1 KGHSH and CDR2 LQKENI come from the germline V gene. This CDR3 has 14 amino acids. The CDR3, as DNA: TGTGCCAGCTCACCACCCCGGAAAACCTACGAGCAGTACTTC. This sequence encodes CASSPPRKTYEQYF. Supplemented by reference TRBV18 and TRBJ2-7, the full variable domain reads NAGVMQNPRHLVRRRGQEARLRCSPMKGHSHVYWYRQLPEEGLKFMVYLQKENIIDESGMPKERFSAEFPKEGPSILRIQQVVRGDSAAYFCASSPPRKTYEQYFGPGTRLTVT.

The V gene is TRBV6-1, the J gene TRBJ1-1; no firm D call. Germline CDR1 and CDR2: MNHNS and SASEGT. Trimming took off 6 bases at V and 1 base at J, with 12 bases between the two ends. The CDR3 runs to 14 residues. Here the CDR3 reads CASRVLRENTEAFF. DNA for the CDR3: TGTGCCAGCAGAGTCCTGAGAGAGAACACTGAAGCTTTCTTT.

This chain links TRBV2 with TRBJ2-5, with 7 bases aligning to TRBD2. Germline V lookup: CDR1 SNHLY, CDR2 FYNNEI. The trim removed 4 bases at V and 1 base at J, leaving 3 bases unmatched. This CDR3 is 14 amino acids long. The DNA of the CDR3 is TGTGCCAGCAGTGTACCTAGCGGCCAAGAGACCCAGTACTTC. Translated, it gives CASSVPSGQETQYF. Full variable domain (rest looked up from reference TRBV2 and TRBJ2-5): EPEVTQTPSHQVTQMGQEVILRCVPISNHLYFYWYRQILGQKVEFLVSFYNNEISEKSEIFDDQFSVERPDGSNFTLKIRSTKLEDSAMYFCASSVPSGQETQYFGPGTRLLVL.

The V call is TRBV5-1, the J call TRBJ2-5; D may match TRBD1 or TRBD2 (5 bases each). Germline lookup yields CDR1 SGHRS and CDR2 YFSETQ. This CDR3 has 15 amino acids. V lost 0 bases to trimming and J lost 5 bases, with 14 bases between them. CDR3 amino acids: CASSLAGSREETQYF. CDR3 DNA: TGCGCCAGCAGCTTGGCCGGGTCCAGGGAGGAGACCCAGTACTTC.

On this clone: Since a much larger clone is just one base distant, this may be a read error. Different DNA sequences within this sample yield the same CDR3. This chain joins TRBV7-2 and TRBJ2-7; D remains unclear. This CDR3 contains 11 residues. V was pared by 5 bases and J by 3 bases, with 5 bases between. Germline lookup yields CDR1 SGHTA and CDR2 FQGNSA. This CDR3 is CASSLHYEQYF. The CDR3 bases are TGTGCCAGCAGCCTCCACTACGAGCAGTACTTC. The full variable domain, rest sourced from reference TRBV7-2 and TRBJ2-7, is GAGVSQSPSNKVTEKGKDVELRCDPISGHTALYWYRQSLGQGLEFLIYFQGNSAPDKSGLPSDRFSAERTGGSVSTLTIQRTQQEDSAVYLCASSLHYEQYFGPGTRLTVT.

The V gene is TRBV28, the J gene TRBJ2-7; 10 nucleotides match TRBD2. With V trimmed by 6 bases and J by 4 bases, 6 bases remained unmatched. CDR3 size: 14 residues. Per germline, CDR1 MDHEN and CDR2 SYDVKM. This chain's CDR3 is CASRGTSEVYEQYF. The CDR3 region has the DNA TGTGCCAGCAGGGGGACTAGCGAGGTTTACGAGCAGTACTTC.

V and J are TRBV6-1 and TRBJ2-1; 9 positions match TRBD2. Germline V CDR1 and CDR2: MNHNS, SASEGT. This CDR3 is built from 15 residues. The ends lost 6 bases at V and 4 bases at J; junction bases unmatched: 7. CDR3 in DNA: TGTGCCAGCAGAGGCTGGCTAGCGGGATACAATGAGCAGTTCTTC. This translates into CASRGWLAGYNEQFF.

The chain couples TRBV5-4 to TRBJ2-2, with 10 bases fitting TRBD2. The CDR3 length is 19 residues. V shed 0 bases and J 3 bases; nucleotides not matched to a gene: 11. CDR1 SGHNT and CDR2 YYREEE come from the germline V gene (reference sequence). The CDR3 DNA reads TGTGCCAGCAGCTTGGATGGGCTAGCGGGAGCTTATGACACCGGGGAGCTGTTTTTT. Encoded protein: CASSLDGLAGAYDTGELFF.

V and J are TRBV7-9 and TRBJ2-3; perhaps TRBD1 as D (6 bases). The germline V and J ends were trimmed by 3 bases and 8 bases, with 9 bases remaining between them. This CDR3 is 12 amino acids long. Germline V gene sequence: CDR1 SEHNR, CDR2 FQNEAQ (reference sequence). The chain's CDR3 is CASSLDSVTQYF. DNA of the CDR3: TGTGCCAGCAGCTTGGACAGTGTTACGCAGTATTTT.

The chain uses TRBV6-6 and TRBJ1-5; D is uncertain. V lost 8 bases to trimming and J lost 9 bases, with 17 bases between them. Per the germline V gene, CDR1 is MNHNY and CDR2 is SVGAGI (reference sequence). This CDR3 spans 13 amino acids. DNA of the CDR3: TGTGCCAGCGTGTGGGAAGCTATGGGGCCCCAGCATTTT. It specifies CASVWEAMGPQHF.

The chain uses TRBV28 and TRBJ2-1; 12 bases agree with TRBD2. Unmatched junction bases numbered 10, after V lost 5 bases and J lost 8 bases. CDR3 size: 16 residues. Germline V gene data show CDR1 as MDHEN and CDR2 as SYDVKM. The CDR3 loop reads CASSPLTSGRRDEQFF. CDR3 nucleotide sequence: TGTGCCAGCAGTCCGCTAACTAGCGGGAGGCGCGATGAGCAGTTCTTC. The full variable domain, rest sourced from reference TRBV28 and TRBJ2-1, is DVKVTQSSRYLVKRTGEKVFLECVQDMDHENMFWYRQDPGLGLRLIYFSYDVKMKEKGDIPEGYSVSREKKERFSLILESASTNQTSMYLCASSPLTSGRRDEQFFGPGTRLTVL.

This clone occurred once. The chain carries TRBV28 and TRBJ1-2; D ambiguous. Trimming shortened V by 4 bases and J by 4 bases, and 7 bases separated the two germline ends. The CDR3 totals 12 residues. CDR1 MDHEN and CDR2 SYDVKM come from the germline V gene. The CDR3 DNA reads as TGTGCCAGCAGTTCCAACGGCTATGGCTACACCTTC. As protein: CASSSNGYGYTF.

This clone was observed at least ten times. This chain uses TRBV6-1 with TRBJ2-7; D call uncertain. The CDR3 runs to 14 residues. Trimming stripped 3 bases from V and 6 bases from J, with 15 bases between. Germline V gene sequence: CDR1 MNHNS, CDR2 SASEGT. The CDR3: CASSDRSGVIEQYF. CDR3 nucleotide sequence: TGTGCCAGCAGTGATCGTTCTGGGGTAATCGAGCAGTACTTC.

The chain joins TRBV29-1 to TRBJ2-1, with 7 bases lining up with TRBD2. Trimming cost V 5 bases and J 6 bases; bases outside gene matches: 13. CDR1 is SQVTM and CDR2 is ANQGSEA in the germline V gene. The CDR3 length is 15 residues. CDR3 region: CSVPNGGSRVNEQFF. In DNA, the CDR3 is TGCAGCGTTCCTAATGGCGGGAGCCGTGTCAATGAGCAGTTCTTC.

Regarding this clone: Distinct nucleotide sequences in the sample also encode this CDR3. The chain has TRBV25-1 and TRBJ2-3; 12 bases map to TRBD2. With 5 bases clipped from V and 2 bases from J, the junction kept 5 bases outside the gene matches. The CDR3 spans 16 residues. Germline CDR1 is MGHDK and CDR2 is SYGVNS. CDR3 sequence reads: CASSSGTSGFTDTQYF. DNA for the CDR3: TGTGCCAGCAGTTCCGGGACTAGCGGGTTCACAGATACGCAGTATTTT.

The chain is built from TRBV6-6 and TRBJ1-4; unclear D gene. V was shortened by 8 bases and J by 5 bases, with 9 bases between the two germline ends. Germline CDR1 reads MNHNY; CDR2 reads SVGAGI (reference sequence). The CDR3 sequence is 12 residues long. CDR3 amino acids: CASSDPNEKLFF. The CDR3 DNA reads TGTGCCAGCTCCGACCCAAATGAAAAACTGTTTTTT.

The DNA of the CDR3 is TGCAGCGTTGAAGGGCTATACAATGAGCAGTTCTTC. This translates into CSVEGLYNEQFF. V usage is TRBV29-1 and J usage is TRBJ2-1; D gene unclear. The CDR3 has 12 residues. The germline V and J ends were trimmed by 1 base and 4 bases, with 5 bases remaining between them. CDR1 and CDR2 (germline): SQVTM, ANQGSEA.

The V and J genes are TRBV9 and TRBJ2-3; D remains ambiguous. Germline CDR1 is SGDLS and CDR2 is YYNGEE. The CDR3 extends over 14 amino acids. V lost 2 bases to trimming and J lost 2 bases, with 9 bases between them. The CDR3 sequence is CASSVTADTDTQYF. The CDR3 DNA is TGTGCCAGCAGCGTGACGGCTGACACAGATACGCAGTATTTT.

V usage is TRBV19 and J usage is TRBJ2-2; D is perhaps TRBD2 (5 bases). Germline V gene sequence: CDR1 LNHDA, CDR2 SQIVND (reference sequence). The CDR3 has 14 residues. The V and J ends lost 11 bases and 3 bases respectively, with 16 bases between them. The CDR3 DNA reads as TGTGCCTCAGTTAGGACTTCCGACACCGGGGAGCTGTTTTTT. It yields the protein CASVRTSDTGELFF.

The chain employs TRBV28 and TRBJ2-7, with no clear D. Germline values: CDR1 MDHEN, CDR2 SYDVKM. The CDR3 sequence is 13 residues long. Trimming shortened V by 7 bases and J by 2 bases, and 12 bases separated the two germline ends. The CDR3 coding sequence is TGTGCCAGCACCCCTCACGCTACCTACGAGCAGTACTTC. Protein: CASTPHATYEQYF.

V usage is TRBV2 and J usage is TRBJ1-1; 7 bases agree with TRBD1. This CDR3 is 16 amino acids long. Trimming removed 6 bases from V and 6 bases from J; junction bases left unmatched: 16. Germline CDR1 reads SNHLY; CDR2 reads FYNNEI. In nucleotides, the CDR3 is TGTGCCAGCAGCGACCGCGGGACGAACACAGGGGCTGAAGCTTTCTTT. This gives the protein CASSDRGTNTGAEAFF.